This entry lists 20 T cell receptor beta chains sequenced from one sample in a study of cytomegalovirus exposure and HLA in healthy donors. The study ran its PCR with 60 Vbeta and 13 Jbeta primers. Clones were sequenced by immunoSEQ multiplex PCR, and TCRdb holds only the in-frame ones, with some missing. The data hold some 150,000 clones, with about two thirds observed a single time. The material sequenced was PBMCs. The source of these receptors is an older woman in good health and CMV-seropositive.

The genes are TRBV27 and TRBJ2-2; possible D gene TRBD1, 6 bases. The CDR3 consists of 13 residues. Germline V gene data show CDR1 as MNHEY and CDR2 as SMNVEV (reference sequence). V gave up 4 bases and J gave up 7 bases, with 10 bases separating them. The CDR3 DNA is TGTGCCAGCAGTTCAGGGGCGGGCGGGGAGCTGTTTTTT. Its protein is CASSSGAGGELFF.

This clone occurred once. The rearrangement uses TRBV15 and TRBJ2-1, with no clear D. V lost 1 base to trimming and J lost 4 bases, with 14 bases between them. Germline values: CDR1 LNHNV, CDR2 YYDKDF (reference sequence). This CDR3 is built from 16 residues. The CDR3 nucleotides read TGTGCCACCAGCAGAGTTGGCGCGGAACCTTACAATGAGCAGTTCTTC. It yields the protein CATSRVGAEPYNEQFF.

This clone came up once. The rearrangement links TRBV9 to TRBJ2-1, with 9 bases that match TRBD2. The CDR3 is 15 amino acids. Per germline, CDR1 SGDLS and CDR2 YYNGEE. The junction had 12 bases not matched to a gene; V was cut back by 6 bases and J by 8 bases. The CDR3 DNA reads TGTGCCAGCAATCGGGGGGGTAGCGGGAGCGATGAGCAGTTCTTC. This sequence encodes CASNRGGSGSDEQFF.

V is TRBV7-9 and J is TRBJ2-7; 9 positions agree with TRBD1. CDR3 length equals 15 residues. Germline values: CDR1 SEHNR, CDR2 FQNEAQ (reference sequence). V was clipped by 4 bases and J by 3 bases; unmatched bases: 7. This CDR3 reads CASSYGQGKGYEQYF. The CDR3 nucleotides are TGTGCCAGCAGCTACGGACAGGGGAAGGGCTACGAGCAGTACTTC.

The genes are TRBV5-1 and TRBJ1-5; the D is unclear. The germline V gene has CDR1 SGHRS and CDR2 YFSETQ. This CDR3 is built from 15 residues. The V gene lost 0 bases and the J gene lost 0 bases, with 7 bases spanning the gap. For the CDR3, the DNA is TGCGCCAGCAGCTTGGTGGCGGGTAGCAATCAGCCCCAGCATTTT. This translates into CASSLVAGSNQPQHF. The complete variable domain, with remaining parts taken from reference TRBV5-1 and TRBJ1-5, reads KAGVTQTPRYLIKTRGQQVTLSCSPISGHRSVSWYQQTPGQGLQFLFEYFSETQRNKGNFPGRFSGRQFSNSRSEMNVSTLELGDSALYLCASSLVAGSNQPQHFGDGTRLSIL.

The genes are TRBV28 and TRBJ1-2; no clear D gene. V lost 1 base and J lost 5, with 5 bases in between. This CDR3 has 12 amino acids. CDR1 and CDR2 (germline): MDHEN, SYDVKM. The CDR3 DNA reads as TGTGCCAGCAGTTTATTGAGGTATGGCTACACCTTC. Translation gives CASSLLRYGYTF.

The chain recombines TRBV5-6 with TRBJ2-7; 13 bases agree with TRBD2. V lost 2 bases to trimming and J lost 7 bases; unmatched junction nucleotides: 6. This CDR3 comprises 15 residues. In germline, CDR1 is SGHDT, CDR2 YYEEEE. The CDR3 protein is CASSFGLAGAGEQYF. The DNA for the CDR3 is TGTGCCAGCAGCTTTGGACTAGCGGGAGCTGGGGAGCAGTACTTC.

Only a few counts were recorded for this clone. V usage is TRBV6-4 and J usage is TRBJ2-2, with 10 bases aligning to TRBD1. With 2 bases clipped from V and 3 bases from J, the junction kept 3 bases outside the gene matches. Germline lookup yields CDR1 MRHNA and CDR2 SNTAGT. CDR3 length: 16 residues. CDR3 sequence reads: CASSDLGTGDTGELFF. For the CDR3, the DNA is TGTGCCAGCAGTGACCTGGGGACAGGGGACACCGGGGAGCTGTTTTTT.

The rearrangement joins TRBV19 to TRBJ1-2; 8 bases map to TRBD1. CDR3 length: 13 residues. After removal of 5 bases from V and 7 bases from J, the junction contained 6 bases not matched to a gene. CDR1 is LNHDA, CDR2 SQIVND, per germline (reference sequence). The CDR3 DNA reads as TGTGCCAGTAGTTTGGACAGGGCGGGTGGCTACACCTTC. It encodes CASSLDRAGGYTF.

This clone was counted only a few times. The gene calls are TRBV27 and TRBJ2-2, with TRBD2 matching 11 bases. The V segment lost 2 bases and the J segment 5 bases; nucleotides outside the gene matches: 4. The CDR3 spans 16 residues. Germline V lookup: CDR1 MNHEY, CDR2 SMNVEV (reference sequence). DNA of the CDR3: TGTGCCAGCAGTTTACCGACTAGCGGGGATACCGGGGAGCTGTTTTTT. It specifies CASSLPTSGDTGELFF.

V is TRBV6-5 and J is TRBJ1-4, with D maybe TRBD1 (6 bases). V lost 6 bases and J 1 base, leaving 12 bases between the germline ends. Germline V CDR1 and CDR2: MNHEY, SVGAGI. This CDR3 region has 15 residues. The CDR3 bases are TGTGCCAGCAGGGGGGGGGCAGTAACTAATGAAAAACTGTTTTTT. As protein: CASRGGAVTNEKLFF.

The chain has TRBV7-9 and TRBJ1-4; TRBD1 matches at 12 bases. The germline gives CDR1 SEHNR, CDR2 FQNEAQ (reference sequence). The CDR3 consists of 15 residues. V was clipped by 4 bases and J by 8 bases; unmatched bases: 5. CDR3 protein: CASSSTGTGGEKLFF. The CDR3 nucleotides are TGTGCCAGCAGCTCAACCGGGACAGGGGGCGAAAAACTGTTTTTT.

The rearrangement joins TRBV5-1 to TRBJ1-1, with 7 bases matching TRBD1. V lost 0 bases to trimming and J lost 0 bases; unmatched junction nucleotides: 2. This CDR3 contains 15 residues. Germline CDR1 reads SGHRS; CDR2 reads YFSETQ. CDR3 nucleotide sequence: TGCGCCAGCAGCTTGGGGGACAGTATGAACACTGAAGCTTTCTTT. Its translation is CASSLGDSMNTEAFF.

The chain couples TRBV16 to TRBJ2-7; 9 nucleotides line up with TRBD2. V lost 1 base and J lost 0; bases outside the gene matches: 4. The CDR3 spans 16 residues. Germline lookup yields CDR1 KGHSY and CDR2 FQNENV. In nucleotides, the CDR3 is TGTGCCAGCAGCCAATGGGGTAGCGGGAGCTCCTACGAGCAGTACTTC. Protein product: CASSQWGSGSSYEQYF.

The rearrangement links TRBV2 to TRBJ1-3; possibly TRBD1 for D (5 bases). Germline V gene lookup returns CDR1 SNHLY and CDR2 FYNNEI. The germline V and J ends were trimmed by 8 bases and 0 bases, with 17 bases remaining between them. This CDR3 comprises 16 residues. The CDR3, as DNA: TGTGCCAGCTCCGTCACAGGCAGCAACTCTGGAAACACCATATATTTT. Amino acids: CASSVTGSNSGNTIYF.

The CDR3: CASSEQNTEAFF. DNA of the CDR3: TGTGCCAGCAGTGAACAGAACACTGAAGCTTTCTTT. The chain has TRBV28 and TRBJ1-1, with D unresolved. V was shortened by 5 bases and J by 1 base, with 5 bases between the two germline ends. The CDR3 is made up of 12 amino acids. Germline CDR1 and CDR2: MDHEN and SYDVKM.

The chain joins TRBV19 to TRBJ1-5; TRBD1 matches at 8 bases. Per germline, CDR1 LNHDA and CDR2 SQIVND (reference sequence). The CDR3 loop spans 15 amino acids. Unmatched junction bases numbered 10, after V lost 7 bases and J lost 5 bases. CDR3 bases: TGTGCCAGTATCATTCGGACAGGGCAAGATCAGCCCCAGCATTTT. As protein: CASIIRTGQDQPQHF.

V is TRBV6-1 and J is TRBJ1-1; TRBD1 matches 7 bases. The trim removed 0 bases at V and 7 bases at J, leaving 8 bases unmatched. Germline V lookup: CDR1 MNHNS, CDR2 SASEGT. This CDR3 is built from 15 residues. CDR3 in DNA: TGTGCCAGCAGTGAAGCGGGGACAGTCACAGTTGAAGCTTTCTTT. Encoded protein: CASSEAGTVTVEAFF.

CDR3 nucleotides: TGTGCCAGTACCCCGGACTATAGCAATCAGCCCCAGCATTTT. It is translated as CASTPDYSNQPQHF. The chain couples TRBV19 to TRBJ1-5; D is ambiguous. The CDR3 is made up of 14 amino acids. The ends were cut back, 7 bases at V and 0 bases at J, with 10 bases in the middle. Germline V lookup: CDR1 LNHDA, CDR2 SQIVND (reference sequence).

The chain carries TRBV29-1 and TRBJ1-2; D perhaps matches TRBD1 (6 bases). Trimming removed 0 bases at V and 5 bases at J, with 13 bases between. From germline, CDR1 is SQVTM and CDR2 ANQGSEA. The CDR3 is made up of 14 amino acids. The CDR3 coding sequence is TGCAGCGTTGAAGATCTGGGGGCGGAATATGGCTACACCTTC. Its translation is CSVEDLGAEYGYTF.